This TCR beta chain was recorded in a study of metastatic and nonmetastatic thyroid tumors. Across the whole study: The comparison covered peripheral blood and tumor or nodule tissue in malignant and benign thyroid patients.

TCRdb called clones again from the PCR reads with MiXCR. The sample consists of 16,000 or so clones, 25% of them appearing once. This clone appeared a few times. From germline, CDR1 is SEHNR and CDR2 FQNEAQ (reference sequence). Unmatched junction bases numbered 7, after V lost 5 bases and J lost 0 bases. The CDR3 covers 16 residues. No treatment had been given to any patient before thyroid surgery. The source of this sequence is a female donor with papillary thyroid cancer or a benign thyroid nodule (not recorded which). Some clones in this sample may be carry-over from other donors' samples. The sample comprised adjacent normal tissue. The chain recombines TRBV7-9 with TRBJ2-1; 7 bases are a match to TRBD1. CDR3: CASSPGTAISYNEQFF. CDR3 bases: TGTGCCAGCAGCCCCGGGACAGCCATCTCCTACAATGAGCAGTTCTTC.